A selection of T cell receptor beta chains follows, all from one sample in a study of T-cell reconstitution after alpha-beta-depleted transplantation in children. TCRdb reanalysed the PCR reads using MiXCR and keeps one entry per CDR3 protein. The sample contains 230,000 or so distinct CDR3 sequences, approximately 9.7% of which appear only once. The source material was PBMCs from the stem cell graft donor, sampled from the stem cell graft. The receptors derive from a human donor who donated a stem cell graft to a child with SCID. The CDR3 runs from the conserved cysteine through the conserved F or W. A D gene is named only where the DNA matches it firmly. Size is stated for part of the rows, as once, few or many counts, or as a class when the clone is expanded.

V gene: TRBV5-1
D gene: -
J gene: TRBJ2-2
clone size: many
CDR3 DNA: TGCGCCAGCAGCTTGGCCCTGGCGGGGCCTAGGACCGGGGAGCTGTTTTTT
CDR3 protein: CASSLALAGPRTGELFF

V gene: TRBV6-5
D gene: -
J gene: TRBJ2-2
clone size: many
CDR3 DNA: TGTGCCAGCAGTTACCGGGGTAGTGGGACCGGGGAGCTGTTTTTT
CDR3 protein: CASSYRGSGTGELFF

V gene: TRBV28
D gene: -
J gene: TRBJ2-7
clone size: -
CDR3 DNA: TGTGCCAGTCAGGGGGGCGAAATGGCCTACGAGCAGTACTTC
CDR3 protein: CASQGGEMAYEQYF

V gene: TRBV5-1
D gene: -
J gene: TRBJ1-4
clone size: many
CDR3 DNA: TGCGCCAGCGTGACATCGTCTCAACTAATTAATGAAAAACTGTTTTTT
CDR3 protein: CASVTSSQLINEKLFF

V gene: TRBV4-1
D gene: TRBD2
J gene: TRBJ2-3
clone size: many
CDR3 DNA: TGCGCCAGCAGGGCTCCGGGACTAGCAACAGATACGCAGTATTTT
CDR3 protein: CASRAPGLATDTQYF

V gene: TRBV20-1
D gene: TRBD2
J gene: TRBJ2-1
clone size: many
CDR3 DNA: TGCAGTGCTAGTAACCCAGCGGGGGGAAACAATGAGCAGTTCTTC
CDR3 protein: CSASNPAGGNNEQFF

V gene: TRBV5-1
D gene: -
J gene: TRBJ1-3
clone size: many
CDR3 DNA: TGCGCCAGCAGCTTGGAGCCAGCTGGGTCCGGAAACACCATATATTTT
CDR3 protein: CASSLEPAGSGNTIYF

V gene: TRBV5-1
D gene: TRBD1
J gene: TRBJ1-1
clone size: many
CDR3 DNA: TGCGCCAGCAGCCCAGGGGGAGACACTGAAGCTTTCTTT
CDR3 protein: CASSPGGDTEAFF

V gene: TRBV28
D gene: TRBD1
J gene: TRBJ2-3
clone size: many
CDR3 DNA: TGTGCCAGCACAGGGGGCGCAGATACGCAGTATTTT
CDR3 protein: CASTGGADTQYF

V gene: TRBV2
D gene: -
J gene: TRBJ1-1
clone size: few
CDR3 DNA: TGTGCCAGCAGTGTGGCCGAAACTGGACCTGAAGCTTTCTTT
CDR3 protein: CASSVAETGPEAFF

V gene: TRBV12-3/TRBV12-4
D gene: -
J gene: TRBJ2-7
clone size: many
CDR3 DNA: TGTGCCAGCAGTGCGGCAGGGGGGACCTACGAGCAGTACTTC
CDR3 protein: CASSAAGGTYEQYF

V gene: TRBV12-3/TRBV12-4
D gene: -
J gene: TRBJ2-3
clone size: many
CDR3 DNA: TGTGCCAGCAGTTTACGCGACCAATTAGCGCAGTATTTT
CDR3 protein: CASSLRDQLAQYF

V gene: TRBV12-3/TRBV12-4
D gene: -
J gene: TRBJ2-5
clone size: many
CDR3 DNA: TGTGCCAGCAGTTCTCGAGTGGGTGGTGAGACCCAGTACTTC
CDR3 protein: CASSSRVGGETQYF

V gene: TRBV2
D gene: -
J gene: TRBJ2-1
clone size: many
CDR3 DNA: TGTGCCAGCTCCCTCGGGGTCCTTATGGGGAATGAGCAGTTCTTC
CDR3 protein: CASSLGVLMGNEQFF

V gene: TRBV2
D gene: TRBD1
J gene: TRBJ2-7
clone size: many
CDR3 DNA: TGTGCCAGCAGTGAAGGGACAGGGATCTACGAGCAGTACTTC
CDR3 protein: CASSEGTGIYEQYF

V gene: TRBV5-1
D gene: -
J gene: TRBJ2-2
clone size: many
CDR3 DNA: TGCGCCAGCAGCTTTTCAGGGTTCGTCGCCGGGGAGCTGTTTTTT
CDR3 protein: CASSFSGFVAGELFF

V gene: TRBV28
D gene: -
J gene: TRBJ2-7
clone size: few
CDR3 DNA: TGTGCCAGCAGGGGACCCCCTAACCAGGGGGGCTACTCCTACGAGCAGTACTTC
CDR3 protein: CASRGPPNQGGYSYEQYF

V gene: TRBV6-1
D gene: -
J gene: TRBJ2-7
clone size: many
CDR3 DNA: TGTGCCAGCAGAGGGGAGGCAGTGGGCTCCTACGAGCAGTACTTC
CDR3 protein: CASRGEAVGSYEQYF

V gene: TRBV5-1
D gene: TRBD1
J gene: TRBJ1-2
clone size: few
CDR3 DNA: TGCGCCAGCAGCTTGTACTTGGGCGGAGGGGGCGACGGCTACACCTTC
CDR3 protein: CASSLYLGGGGDGYTF

V gene: TRBV4-2
D gene: -
J gene: TRBJ2-1
clone size: -
CDR3 DNA: TGTGCCAGCAGCCAAGTGGAGTACTCCTACAATGAGCAGTTCTTC
CDR3 protein: CASSQVEYSYNEQFF

V gene: TRBV7-9
D gene: -
J gene: TRBJ1-5
clone size: many
CDR3 DNA: TGTGCCAGCAGCTTATCGGCCGGCAATCAGCCGCAGCATTTT
CDR3 protein: CASSLSAGNQPQHF

V gene: TRBV4-1
D gene: TRBD2
J gene: TRBJ2-1
clone size: -
CDR3 DNA: TGCGCCAGCAGCCAAGATGTGTCTAGCGGGGGCAATGAGCAGTTCTTC
CDR3 protein: CASSQDVSSGGNEQFF

V gene: TRBV4-3
D gene: -
J gene: TRBJ1-1
clone size: many
CDR3 DNA: TGCGCCAGCAGCCAAGGGAGGTGGGGGCTGAACACTGAAGCTTTCTTT
CDR3 protein: CASSQGRWGLNTEAFF

V gene: TRBV18
D gene: TRBD1
J gene: TRBJ2-7
clone size: many
CDR3 DNA: TGTGCCAGCTCACCTCTGACGACAGGGAACGAGCAGTACTTC
CDR3 protein: CASSPLTTGNEQYF

V gene: TRBV28
D gene: -
J gene: TRBJ1-6
clone size: many
CDR3 DNA: TGTGCCAGCAGTTCCCACCCGACAGGACCCTATAATTCACCCCTCCACTTT
CDR3 protein: CASSSHPTGPYNSPLHF

V gene: TRBV5-5
D gene: TRBD1
J gene: TRBJ2-3
clone size: many
CDR3 DNA: TGTGCCAGCAGCTTGGAACTCCGGGGACAGGGGCCAGATACGCAGTATTTT
CDR3 protein: CASSLELRGQGPDTQYF

V gene: TRBV7-2
D gene: TRBD1
J gene: TRBJ2-7
clone size: many
CDR3 DNA: TGTGCCAGCAGCTTAACGACAGGGGACTACGAGCAGTACTTC
CDR3 protein: CASSLTTGDYEQYF

V gene: TRBV5-1
D gene: -
J gene: TRBJ2-3
clone size: many
CDR3 DNA: TGCGCCAGCCGCCCCATCTCTAGCACAGATACGCAGTATTTT
CDR3 protein: CASRPISSTDTQYF

V gene: TRBV4-1
D gene: -
J gene: TRBJ2-5
clone size: -
CDR3 DNA: TGCGCCAGCAGCCGGAGGATGGGATCCAGATGGACGACGGAGACCCAGTACTTC
CDR3 protein: CASSRRMGSRWTTETQYF

V gene: TRBV2
D gene: -
J gene: TRBJ2-7
clone size: many
CDR3 DNA: TGTGCCAGCAGTGAATTGCCTCAAAGGAGCTACGAGCAGTACTTC
CDR3 protein: CASSELPQRSYEQYF

V gene: TRBV7-2
D gene: TRBD1
J gene: TRBJ1-1
clone size: many
CDR3 DNA: TGTGCCAGCAGCTTAGGATTGGGCGATGGAGGGACAGGAGCTTTCTTT
CDR3 protein: CASSLGLGDGGTGAFF

V gene: TRBV4-2
D gene: TRBD2
J gene: TRBJ2-2
clone size: -
CDR3 DNA: TGTGCCAGCAGCCCTTGGGACTTCGGGGGGACCGGGGAGCTGTTTTTT
CDR3 protein: CASSPWDFGGTGELFF

V gene: TRBV3-1
D gene: -
J gene: TRBJ1-1
clone size: many
CDR3 DNA: TGTGCCAGCAGCCAAGTTACGGGGAACACTGAAGCTTTCTTT
CDR3 protein: CASSQVTGNTEAFF

V gene: TRBV27
D gene: -
J gene: TRBJ1-4
clone size: many
CDR3 DNA: TGTGCCAGCAGCCTGGGTTGGGGTGAAAAACTGTTTTTT
CDR3 protein: CASSLGWGEKLFF

V gene: TRBV10-3
D gene: TRBD1
J gene: TRBJ1-2
clone size: many
CDR3 DNA: TGTGCCATCAGTGAGCCTGACAGGGAGGGGGGCTACACCTTC
CDR3 protein: CAISEPDREGGYTF

V gene: TRBV9
D gene: -
J gene: TRBJ1-3
clone size: many
CDR3 DNA: TGTGCCAGCAGCTCAGCAAGCTCTGGAAACACCATATATTTT
CDR3 protein: CASSSASSGNTIYF